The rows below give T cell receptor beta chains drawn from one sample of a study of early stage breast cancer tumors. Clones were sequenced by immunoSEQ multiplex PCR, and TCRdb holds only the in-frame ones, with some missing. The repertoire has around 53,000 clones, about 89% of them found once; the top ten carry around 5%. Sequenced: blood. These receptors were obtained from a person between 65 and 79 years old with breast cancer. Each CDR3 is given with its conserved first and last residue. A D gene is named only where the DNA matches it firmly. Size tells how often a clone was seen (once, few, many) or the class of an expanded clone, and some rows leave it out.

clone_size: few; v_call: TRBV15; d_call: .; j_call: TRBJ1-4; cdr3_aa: CATSPRQEPNEKLFF; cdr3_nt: TGTGCCACCAGCCCTCGACAGGAGCCTAATGAAAAACTGTTTTTT
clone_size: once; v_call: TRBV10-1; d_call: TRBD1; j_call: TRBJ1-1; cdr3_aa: CASSRGQGAEAFF; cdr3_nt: TGCGCCAGCAGCCGAGGACAGGGCGCTGAAGCTTTCTTT
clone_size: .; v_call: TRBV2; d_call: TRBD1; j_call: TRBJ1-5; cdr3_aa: CASSYGQGYQPQHF; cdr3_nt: TGTGCCAGCAGTTATGGACAGGGGTATCAGCCCCAGCATTTT
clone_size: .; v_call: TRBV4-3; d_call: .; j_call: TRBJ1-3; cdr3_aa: CASSPSSARGGEGNTIYF; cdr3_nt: TGCGCCAGCAGCCCCTCCTCCGCCCGAGGGGGGGAAGGAAACACCATATATTTT
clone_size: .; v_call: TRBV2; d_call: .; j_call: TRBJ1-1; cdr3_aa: CASSEAGNTEAFF; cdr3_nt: TGTGCCAGCAGTGAGGCAGGGAACACTGAAGCTTTCTTT
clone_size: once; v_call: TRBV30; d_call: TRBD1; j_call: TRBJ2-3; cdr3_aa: CAWMDRGGTDTQYF; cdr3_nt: TGTGCCTGGATGGACAGGGGGGGCACAGATACGCAGTATTTT
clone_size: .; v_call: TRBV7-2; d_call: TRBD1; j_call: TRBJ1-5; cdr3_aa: CASSLGGTGFRNQPQHF; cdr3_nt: TGTGCCAGCAGCTTAGGCGGGACAGGGTTCCGCAATCAGCCCCAGCATTTT
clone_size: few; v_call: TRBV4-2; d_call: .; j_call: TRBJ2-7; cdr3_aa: CASSQESAQSMGQYF; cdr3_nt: TGTGCCAGCAGCCAAGAATCGGCACAGAGTATGGGGCAGTACTTC
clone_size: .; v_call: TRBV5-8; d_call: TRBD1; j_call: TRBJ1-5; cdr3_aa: CASSRGQGRNQPQHF; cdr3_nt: TGTGCCAGCAGCAGGGGACAGGGGCGGAATCAGCCCCAGCATTTT
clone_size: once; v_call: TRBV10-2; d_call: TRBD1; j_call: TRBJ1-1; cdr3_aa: CASRQGAEAFF; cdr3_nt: TGCGCCAGCAGGCAGGGGGCTGAAGCTTTCTTT
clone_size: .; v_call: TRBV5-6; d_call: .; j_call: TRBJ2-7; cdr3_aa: CASSVHPSGRNEQYF; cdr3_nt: TGTGCCAGCAGCGTTCACCCTTCAGGGAGGAACGAGCAGTACTTC
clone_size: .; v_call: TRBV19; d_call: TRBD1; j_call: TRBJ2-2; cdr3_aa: CASRLSGTANTGELFF; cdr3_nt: TGTGCCAGCCGCCTCTCCGGGACAGCCAACACCGGGGAGCTGTTTTTT
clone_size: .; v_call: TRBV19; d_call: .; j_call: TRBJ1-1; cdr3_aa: CASSLSHSVLSTEAFF; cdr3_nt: TGTGCCAGTAGTCTCTCTCACTCCGTCCTTAGCACTGAAGCTTTCTTT
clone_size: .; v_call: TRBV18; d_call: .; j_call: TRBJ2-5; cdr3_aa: CASSPWGMDETQYF; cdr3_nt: TGTGCCAGCTCACCATGGGGCATGGACGAGACCCAGTACTTC
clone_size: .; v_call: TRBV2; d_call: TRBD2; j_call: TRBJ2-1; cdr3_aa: CASSPASGGYNEQFF; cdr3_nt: TGTGCCAGCAGCCCAGCCAGCGGGGGTTACAATGAGCAGTTCTTC
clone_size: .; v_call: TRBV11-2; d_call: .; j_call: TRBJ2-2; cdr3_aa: CASSRRDSPRTGELFF; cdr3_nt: TGTGCCAGCAGCCGAAGAGATTCGCCGAGGACCGGGGAGCTGTTTTTT
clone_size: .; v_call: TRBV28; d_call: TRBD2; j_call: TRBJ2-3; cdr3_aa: CASSLGGRGTDTQYF; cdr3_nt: TGTGCCAGCAGTTTGGGTGGGAGGGGCACAGATACGCAGTATTTT
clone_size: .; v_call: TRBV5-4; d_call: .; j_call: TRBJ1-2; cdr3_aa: CASSLSTGGGYTF; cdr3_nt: TGTGCCAGCAGCTTGAGCACGGGCGGGGGCTACACCTTC
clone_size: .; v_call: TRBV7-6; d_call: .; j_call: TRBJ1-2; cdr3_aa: CASSLAGGFNYGYTF; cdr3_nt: TGTGCCAGCAGCTTAGCTGGAGGGTTTAACTATGGCTACACCTTC
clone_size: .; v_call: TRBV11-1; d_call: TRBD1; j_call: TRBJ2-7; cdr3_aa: CASRPTGVRTEQYF; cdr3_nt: TGTGCCAGCAGACCAACAGGGGTTAGGACCGAGCAGTACTTC
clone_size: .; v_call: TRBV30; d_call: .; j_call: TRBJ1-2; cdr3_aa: CAWSDQLGSYGYTF; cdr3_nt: TGTGCCTGGAGTGACCAATTGGGGAGCTATGGCTACACCTTC
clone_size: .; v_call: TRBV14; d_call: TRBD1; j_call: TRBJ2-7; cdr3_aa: CASSQEVRGQTRLEQYF; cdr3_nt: TGTGCCAGCAGCCAAGAAGTACGGGGACAGACCCGGCTGGAGCAGTACTTC
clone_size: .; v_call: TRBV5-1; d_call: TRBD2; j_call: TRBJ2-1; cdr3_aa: CASTSSSGRVFWGEQFF; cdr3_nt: TGCGCCAGCACCAGTAGTAGCGGGAGGGTTTTCTGGGGTGAGCAGTTCTTC
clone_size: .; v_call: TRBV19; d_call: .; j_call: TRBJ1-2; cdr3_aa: CASSLQEDSGSYTF; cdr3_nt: TGTGCCAGTAGTTTACAAGAGGACTCGGGAAGCTACACCTTC
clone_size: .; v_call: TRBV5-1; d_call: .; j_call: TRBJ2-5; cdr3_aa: CASSLAGPGAAGDQETQYF; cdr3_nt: TGCGCCAGCAGCTTGGCCGGCCCCGGCGCAGCGGGTGACCAAGAGACCCAGTACTTC
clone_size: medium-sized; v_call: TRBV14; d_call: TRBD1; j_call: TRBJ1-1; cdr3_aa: CASSHLSSGGGEAFF; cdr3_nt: TGTGCCAGCAGCCACCTCTCTTCAGGGGGCGGTGAAGCTTTCTTT
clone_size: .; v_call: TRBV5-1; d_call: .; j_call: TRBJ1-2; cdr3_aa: CASSLVQGSYGYTF; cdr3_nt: TGCGCCAGCAGCTTGGTACAGGGATCCTATGGCTACACCTTC
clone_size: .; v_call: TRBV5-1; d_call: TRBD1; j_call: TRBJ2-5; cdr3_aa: CASSQGQGIGQETQYF; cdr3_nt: TGCGCCAGCAGCCAGGGACAGGGGATTGGGCAAGAGACCCAGTACTTC
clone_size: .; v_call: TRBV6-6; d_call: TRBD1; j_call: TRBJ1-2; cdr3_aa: CASNPRQGDTNYGYTF; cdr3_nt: TGTGCCAGCAATCCCCGACAGGGGGACACTAACTATGGCTACACCTTC
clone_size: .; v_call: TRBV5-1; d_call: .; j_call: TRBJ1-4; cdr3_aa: CASSRDTDNEKLFF; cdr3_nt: TGCGCCAGCAGCCGGGACACAGATAATGAAAAACTGTTTTTT
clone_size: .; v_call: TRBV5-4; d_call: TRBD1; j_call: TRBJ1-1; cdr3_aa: CASSLPGQGADTEAFF; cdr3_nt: TGTGCCAGCAGCCTCCCAGGACAGGGGGCAGACACTGAAGCTTTCTTT
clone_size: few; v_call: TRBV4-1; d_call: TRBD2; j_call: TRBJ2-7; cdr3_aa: CASSQALAGGARYF; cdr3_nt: TGCGCCAGCAGCCAGGCCCTAGCGGGGGGGGCGAGGTACTTC
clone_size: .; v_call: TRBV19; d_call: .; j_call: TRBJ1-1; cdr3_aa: CASRPQSSGMNTEAFF; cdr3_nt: TGTGCCAGTAGGCCTCAAAGCTCAGGGATGAACACTGAAGCTTTCTTT
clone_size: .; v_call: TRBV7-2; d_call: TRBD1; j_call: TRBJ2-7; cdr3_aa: CASSPGQVSYEQYF; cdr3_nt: TGTGCCAGCAGCCCAGGACAGGTTAGCTACGAGCAGTACTTC
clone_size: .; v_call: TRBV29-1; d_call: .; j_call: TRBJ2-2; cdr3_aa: CSDMTGNTGELFF; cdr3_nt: TGCAGCGACATGACAGGGAACACCGGGGAGCTGTTTTTT
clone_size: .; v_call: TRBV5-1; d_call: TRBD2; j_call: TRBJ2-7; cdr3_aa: CASSLDPGGYEQYF; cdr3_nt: TGCGCCAGCAGCTTGGATCCGGGAGGCTACGAGCAGTACTTC